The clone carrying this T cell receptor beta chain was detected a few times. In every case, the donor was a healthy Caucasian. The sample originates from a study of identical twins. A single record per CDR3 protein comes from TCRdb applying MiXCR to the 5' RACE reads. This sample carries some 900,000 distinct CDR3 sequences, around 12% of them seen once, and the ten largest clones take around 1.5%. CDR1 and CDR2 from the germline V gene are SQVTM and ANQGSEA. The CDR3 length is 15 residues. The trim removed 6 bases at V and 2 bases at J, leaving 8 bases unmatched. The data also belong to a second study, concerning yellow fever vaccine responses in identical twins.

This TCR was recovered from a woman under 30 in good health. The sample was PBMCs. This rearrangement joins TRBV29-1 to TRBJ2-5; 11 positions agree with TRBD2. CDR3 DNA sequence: TGCAGCGTGGGTGGGACTAGCGGACCTCAAGAGACCCAGTACTTC. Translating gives CSVGGTSGPQETQYF.